This TCR beta chain appears in the sequencing data of a study of cytomegalovirus exposure and HLA in healthy donors (dated by TCRdb to about 2017). For the study in its entirety: According to a later analysis, one platform produced both the roughly 110 validation repertoires and the roughly 660 repertoires of the first cohort. The aim of the study was to test whether cataloging public T cell receptors could identify signatures of past pathogen exposure. Besides the first cohort of roughly 640 subjects, a separate validation cohort made up of some 110 different subjects was used. High-throughput TCR immunosequencing, statistical association of individual TCRs with disease status, and machine learning were combined to predict cytomegalovirus infection status.

Receptors were amplified or captured by the immunoSEQ multiplex PCR assay. The source study handled its data this way. A statistical classification framework was built for diagnosing cytomegalovirus status from the catalog of TCR beta chain sequences. TCRdb provides this immuneACCESS table in a form limited to in-frame rearrangements. Some clones are lacking; in checked studies, under half of them reflect an unresolved V gene, and why the rest are absent is not known. That table supplies the V and J calls and clone size; D and trimming were determined from the DNA. This sample is represented by over 200,000 clones; 88% of them were singletons. The biggest ten clones account for roughly 2.8% of the sample. Donors formed part of the validation cohort, which comprised about 120 subjects and was distinct from the first cohort of 550 to 850 subjects. Points on this clone: What antigen it recognizes has not been identified. There are no base qualities to consult, and no much larger clone falls within one base.

Findings and caveats that apply to the study as a whole: A later analysis lacked HLA typing for the validation cohort, so it scored co-occurrence in that cohort across all 120 repertoires. Cytomegalovirus status was reported to be diagnosed by the classifier with high specificity and sensitivity in both the original and validation cohorts. A total of 150 to 200 TCR beta chains were listed by the study as associated with cytomegalovirus. The authors suggested that the approach could potentially be extended to other disease states and immunological phenotypes. A later analysis found that TCRs clustered in the first cohort also tended to co-occur in the roughly 120 validation repertoires, with 94% of cluster scores above 0. Across donors, most TCR sequences were observed very rarely, whereas some public TCRs were present in many individuals. Three of the identified cytomegalovirus-associated TCR beta chains were confirmed in vitro to be specific for cytomegalovirus antigens.

V loses 0 bases of germline sequence and J loses 2 bases, and the interval between the two ends is 8 bases. The CDR3 contains 16 residues, cysteine and phenylalanine counted. Just CDR3 DNA is preserved here, 48 bases in frame from base 1. The CDR1 and CDR2 encoded by the germline V gene are LGHNA and YNFKEQ. Sequenced input: PBMCs. The chain joins TRBV4-2 to TRBJ2-6, with the identity of the D gene unclear. The sequence was obtained from a woman under 30 in good health and CMV-seronegative. The nucleotide sequence reads as follows: TGTGCCAGCAGCCAAGATGCGGCAGCTGGGGCCAACGTCCTGACTTTC. Its amino acids are CASSQDAAAGANVLTF.